The clone carrying this T cell receptor beta chain was detected only once. The data derive from a study of blood T cell repertoires in COVID-19. About the study: Samples taken during acute and convalescent COVID-19 were collected in the United States, Italy and Spain. The analysed material was cDNA or gDNA that came from T cells, B-cell-depleted T cells, or PBMCs.

Original processing notes: Reference gene primer amplification gave estimated nucleated cell counts. Generated by immunoSEQ multiplex PCR, the TCRdb table keeps only in-frame clones and is missing some. The V and J calls and clone size come from that table; D and trimming were worked out from the DNA. The sample includes 300,000 to 400,000 clones, approximately 89% seen only once; the top ten take approximately 7.8%. V lost 6 bases and J 0 bases, leaving 16 bases between the germline ends. Per the germline V gene, CDR1 is ENHRY and CDR2 is SYGVKD. The length of the CDR3 is 16 residues. This chain links TRBV10-3 with TRBJ2-3; weak D call: TRBD2 (5 bases). Material for sequencing was peripheral blood. The source of this sequence is a woman in her 50s who had recovered from COVID-19. This CDR3 reads CAISSGGGPSTDTQYF. In DNA, the CDR3 is TGTGCCATCAGCTCTGGAGGAGGCCCTAGCACAGATACGCAGTATTTT.